This T cell receptor beta chain derives from a study of T cells expressing NK-cell markers. Study context: CD3+CD56+NKG2C+, CD3+CD56+NKG2C- and CD3+CD56-NKG2C+ T cells, once sorted, supplied the TCR beta repertoires.

No DNA is given; TCRdb re-called the 5' RACE reads and lists each CDR3 protein once. Its table lists approximately 170,000 distinct CDR3 sequences. Source material: blood T cells: a sorted CD56 or NKG2C T cell subset, CD4+ or CD8+ T cells, or bulk PBMC T cells (not recorded which). The sequence came from a man aged 18-69 years in good health.

The CDR3 sequence: CASSPHRDNQPQHF. The chain is built from TRBV28 and TRBJ1-5; TCRdb's D gene call, TRBD1, goes unchecked for lack of DNA. The CDR3 is made up of 14 amino acids. Per the germline V gene, CDR1 is MDHEN and CDR2 is SYDVKM.